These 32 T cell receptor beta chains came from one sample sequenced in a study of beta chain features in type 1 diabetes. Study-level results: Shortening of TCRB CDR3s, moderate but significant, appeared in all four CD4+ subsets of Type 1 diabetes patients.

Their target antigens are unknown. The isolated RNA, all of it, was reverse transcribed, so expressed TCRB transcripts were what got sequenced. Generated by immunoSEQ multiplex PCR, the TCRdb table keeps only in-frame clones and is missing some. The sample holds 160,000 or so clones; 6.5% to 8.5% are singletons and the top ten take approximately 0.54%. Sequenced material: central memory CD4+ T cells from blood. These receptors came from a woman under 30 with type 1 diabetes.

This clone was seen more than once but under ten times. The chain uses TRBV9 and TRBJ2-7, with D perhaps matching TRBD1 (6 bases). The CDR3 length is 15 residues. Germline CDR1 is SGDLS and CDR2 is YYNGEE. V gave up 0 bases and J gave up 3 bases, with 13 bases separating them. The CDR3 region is CASSVAWQGNYEQYF. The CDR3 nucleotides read TGTGCCAGCAGCGTAGCATGGCAGGGGAACTACGAGCAGTACTTC.

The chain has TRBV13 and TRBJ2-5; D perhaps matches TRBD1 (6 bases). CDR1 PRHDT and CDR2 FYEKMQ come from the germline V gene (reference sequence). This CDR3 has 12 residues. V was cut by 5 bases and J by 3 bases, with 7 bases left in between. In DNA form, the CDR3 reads TGTGCCAGCAGCCCAGGGGAAGAGACCCAGTACTTC. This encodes CASSPGEETQYF.

The CDR3 bases are TGTGCCAGCAGCCCATTACAGGGGGCGGCGTACGAGCAGTACTTC. Residues: CASSPLQGAAYEQYF. The chain employs TRBV7-2 and TRBJ2-7, with TRBD1 matching over 9 bases. The V gene end was trimmed by 5 bases and the J gene end by 4 bases; junction bases not matched to a gene: 9. CDR3 size: 15 residues. Germline V CDR1 and CDR2: SGHTA, FQGNSA. The full variable domain, rest sourced from reference TRBV7-2 and TRBJ2-7, is GAGVSQSPSNKVTEKGKDVELRCDPISGHTALYWYRQSLGQGLEFLIYFQGNSAPDKSGLPSDRFSAERTGGSVSTLTIQRTQQEDSAVYLCASSPLQGAAYEQYFGPGTRLTVT.

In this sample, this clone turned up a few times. The CDR3 region is CASSREGAGQPQHF. CDR3 bases: TGTGCCAGCAGCAGAGAGGGGGCTGGTCAGCCCCAGCATTTT. The chain has TRBV25-1 and TRBJ1-5; 7 nucleotides align to TRBD1. Per germline, CDR1 MGHDK and CDR2 SYGVNS. The CDR3 is 14 residues long. J was trimmed by 6 bases and V by 6 bases; bases with no gene match: 8. The full variable domain, rest sourced from reference TRBV25-1 and TRBJ1-5, is EADIYQTPRYLVIGTGKKITLECSQTMGHDKMYWYQQDPGMELHLIHYSYGVNSTEKGDLSSESTVSRIRTEHFPLTLESARPSHTSQYLCASSREGAGQPQHFGDGTRLSIL.

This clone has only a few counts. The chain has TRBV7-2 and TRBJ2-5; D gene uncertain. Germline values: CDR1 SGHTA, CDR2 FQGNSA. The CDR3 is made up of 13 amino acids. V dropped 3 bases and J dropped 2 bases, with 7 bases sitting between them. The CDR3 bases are TGTGCCAGCAGCTTCGCGACTCAAGAGACCCAGTACTTC. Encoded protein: CASSFATQETQYF.

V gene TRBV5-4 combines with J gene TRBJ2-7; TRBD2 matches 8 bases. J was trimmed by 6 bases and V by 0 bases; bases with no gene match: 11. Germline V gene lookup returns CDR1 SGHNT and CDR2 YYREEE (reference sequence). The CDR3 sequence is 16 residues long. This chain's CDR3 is CASSLGVPGGPSEQYF. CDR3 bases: TGTGCCAGCAGCTTGGGCGTTCCGGGGGGGCCTTCCGAGCAGTACTTC.

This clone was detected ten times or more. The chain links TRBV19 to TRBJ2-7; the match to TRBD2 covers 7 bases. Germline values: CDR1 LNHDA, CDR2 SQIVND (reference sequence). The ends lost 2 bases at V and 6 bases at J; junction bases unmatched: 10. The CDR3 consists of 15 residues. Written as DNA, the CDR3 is TGTGCCAGTAGTATACTCGGGACTACTGGTGGCGAGCAGTACTTC. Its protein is CASSILGTTGGEQYF.

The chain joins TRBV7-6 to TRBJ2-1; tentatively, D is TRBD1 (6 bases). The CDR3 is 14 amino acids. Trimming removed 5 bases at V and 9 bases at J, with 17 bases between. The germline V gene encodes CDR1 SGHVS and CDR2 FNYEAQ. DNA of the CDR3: TGTGCCAGCAGCCTGGACCATGGGGGCAGTGAGCAGTTCTTC. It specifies CASSLDHGGSEQFF.

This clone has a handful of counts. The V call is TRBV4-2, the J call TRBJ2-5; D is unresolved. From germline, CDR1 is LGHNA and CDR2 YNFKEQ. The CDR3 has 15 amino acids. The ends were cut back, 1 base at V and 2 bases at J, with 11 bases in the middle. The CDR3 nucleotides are TGTGCCAGCAGCCAAGCCACCCGAACACAAGAGACCCAGTACTTC. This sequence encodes CASSQATRTQETQYF.

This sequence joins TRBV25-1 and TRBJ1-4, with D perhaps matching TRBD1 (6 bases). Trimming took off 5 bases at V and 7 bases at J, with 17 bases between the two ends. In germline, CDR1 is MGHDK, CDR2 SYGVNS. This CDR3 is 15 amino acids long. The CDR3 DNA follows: TGTGCCAGCAGTCAAAGGACAGCTTGGGGTGAAAAACTGTTTTTT. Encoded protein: CASSQRTAWGEKLFF.

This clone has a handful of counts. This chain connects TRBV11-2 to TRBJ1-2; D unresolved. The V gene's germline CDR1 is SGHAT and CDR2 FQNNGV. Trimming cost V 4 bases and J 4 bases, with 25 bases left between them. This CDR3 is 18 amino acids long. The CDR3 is CASSSNGVWTGEGYGYTF. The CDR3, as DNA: TGTGCCAGCAGCTCCAACGGCGTATGGACCGGGGAGGGCTATGGCTACACCTTC.

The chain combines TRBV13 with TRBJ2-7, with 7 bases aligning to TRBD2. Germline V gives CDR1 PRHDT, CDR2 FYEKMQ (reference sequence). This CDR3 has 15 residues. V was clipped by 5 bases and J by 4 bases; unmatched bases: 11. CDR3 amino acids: CASSRDGGRGYEQYF. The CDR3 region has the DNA TGTGCCAGCAGCAGAGACGGGGGGAGAGGTTACGAGCAGTACTTC.

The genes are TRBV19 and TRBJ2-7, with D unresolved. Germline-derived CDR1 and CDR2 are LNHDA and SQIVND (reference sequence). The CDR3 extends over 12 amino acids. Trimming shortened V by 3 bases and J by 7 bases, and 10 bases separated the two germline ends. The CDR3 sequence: CASSILSWEQYF. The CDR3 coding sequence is TGTGCCAGTAGTATCCTATCGTGGGAGCAGTACTTC.

The CDR3 loop is CASSPGKRGGGQETQYF. Written as DNA, the CDR3 is TGTGCCAGCAGCCCCGGGAAGCGGGGCGGGGGTCAAGAGACCCAGTACTTC. This rearrangement joins TRBV5-4 to TRBJ2-5, with 7 bases identical to TRBD2. This CDR3 comprises 17 residues. With 4 bases clipped from V and 2 bases from J, the junction kept 14 bases outside the gene matches. Germline V CDR1 and CDR2: SGHNT, YYREEE (reference sequence).

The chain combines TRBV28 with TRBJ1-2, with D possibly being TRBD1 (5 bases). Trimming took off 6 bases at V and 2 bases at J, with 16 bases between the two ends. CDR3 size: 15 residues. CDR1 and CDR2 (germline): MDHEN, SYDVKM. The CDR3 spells CASRGVTGSNYGYTF. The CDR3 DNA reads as TGTGCCAGCAGAGGTGTCACAGGATCCAACTATGGCTACACCTTC.

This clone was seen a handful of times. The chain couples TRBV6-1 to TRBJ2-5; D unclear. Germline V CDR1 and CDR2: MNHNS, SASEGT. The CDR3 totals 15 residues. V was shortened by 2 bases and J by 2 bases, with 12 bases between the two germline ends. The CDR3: CASSELSPMQETQYF. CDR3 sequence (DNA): TGTGCCAGCAGTGAATTAAGCCCCATGCAAGAGACCCAGTACTTC.

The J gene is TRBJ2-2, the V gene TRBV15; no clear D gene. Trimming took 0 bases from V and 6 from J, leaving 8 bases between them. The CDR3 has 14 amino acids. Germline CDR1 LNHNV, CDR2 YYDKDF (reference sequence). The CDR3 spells CATSRDVGSGELFF. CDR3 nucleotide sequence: TGTGCCACCAGCAGAGATGTCGGGTCCGGGGAGCTGTTTTTT.

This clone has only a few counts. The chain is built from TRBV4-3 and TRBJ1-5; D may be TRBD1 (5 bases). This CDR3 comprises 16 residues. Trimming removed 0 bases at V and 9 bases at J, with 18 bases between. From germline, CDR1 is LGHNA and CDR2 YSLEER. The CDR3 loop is CASSQDVGPVGGPQHF. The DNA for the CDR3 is TGCGCCAGCAGCCAAGATGTAGGGCCGGTCGGGGGGCCCCAGCATTTT.

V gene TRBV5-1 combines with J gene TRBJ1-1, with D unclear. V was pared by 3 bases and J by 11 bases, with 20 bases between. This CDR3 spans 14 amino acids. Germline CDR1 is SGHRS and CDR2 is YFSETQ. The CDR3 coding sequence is TGCGCCAGCAGCTCCAATCCGGGAGACCCTAGGGCTTTCTTT. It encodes CASSSNPGDPRAFF.

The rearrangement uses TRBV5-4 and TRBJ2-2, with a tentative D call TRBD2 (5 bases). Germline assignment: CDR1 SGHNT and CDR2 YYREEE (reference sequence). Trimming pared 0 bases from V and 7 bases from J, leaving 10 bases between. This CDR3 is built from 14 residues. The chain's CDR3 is CASSLDPGNGELFF. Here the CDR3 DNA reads TGTGCCAGCAGCTTGGACCCCGGGAACGGGGAGCTGTTTTTT.

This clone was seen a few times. The DNA of the CDR3 is TGTGCCTGGACAAGACAGGGGGCTTGGGAGCAGTACTTC. It specifies CAWTRQGAWEQYF. This sequence joins TRBV30 and TRBJ2-7, with 10 bases fitting TRBD1. Germline CDR1 and CDR2: GTSNPN and SVGIG (reference sequence). This CDR3 contains 13 residues. V lost 4 bases, J lost 7 bases, and 7 bases stayed unmatched. Combining the CDR3 with reference TRBV30 and TRBJ2-7 gives the whole variable domain SQTIHQWPATLVQPVGSPLSLECTVEGTSNPNLYWYRQAAGRGLQLLFYSVGIGQISSEVPQNLSASRPQDRQFILSSKKLLLSDSGFYLCAWTRQGAWEQYFGPGTRLTVT.

The CDR3, as DNA: TGTGCCAGTAGTAACCATCACCGACAGGTCGGGCAGCCCCAGCATTTT. Protein sequence: CASSNHHRQVGQPQHF. The V and J genes are TRBV19 and TRBJ1-5; D is perhaps TRBD1 (6 bases). The V gene lost 4 bases and the J gene lost 7 bases, with 20 bases spanning the gap. Germline V gene lookup returns CDR1 LNHDA and CDR2 SQIVND (reference sequence). The CDR3 consists of 16 residues.

In nucleotides, the CDR3 is TGTGCCAGCAGCTTACTCTCTAGCGGGCACTACGAGCAGTACTTC. Encoded protein: CASSLLSSGHYEQYF. This chain links TRBV7-9 with TRBJ2-7; 8 bases fit TRBD2. V dropped 2 bases and J dropped 3; count of bases not matched to a gene: 6. This CDR3 spans 15 amino acids. Germline V lookup: CDR1 SEHNR, CDR2 FQNEAQ (reference sequence).

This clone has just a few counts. The CDR3 here is CSVETPGQGNYNEQFF. The CDR3 region has the DNA TGCAGCGTTGAAACTCCGGGACAGGGGAATTACAATGAGCAGTTCTTC. The V and J genes are TRBV29-1 and TRBJ2-1, with 10 bases that match TRBD1. V was clipped by 2 bases and J by 4 bases; unmatched bases: 8. Germline V gives CDR1 SQVTM, CDR2 ANQGSEA. CDR3 length equals 16 residues.

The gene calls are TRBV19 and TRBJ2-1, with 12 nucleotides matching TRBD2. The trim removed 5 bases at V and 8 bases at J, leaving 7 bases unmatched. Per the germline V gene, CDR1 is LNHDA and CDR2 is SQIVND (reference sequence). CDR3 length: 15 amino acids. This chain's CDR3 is CASSVGTSGRDEQFF. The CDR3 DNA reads TGTGCCAGTAGTGTCGGGACTAGCGGGCGGGATGAGCAGTTCTTC.

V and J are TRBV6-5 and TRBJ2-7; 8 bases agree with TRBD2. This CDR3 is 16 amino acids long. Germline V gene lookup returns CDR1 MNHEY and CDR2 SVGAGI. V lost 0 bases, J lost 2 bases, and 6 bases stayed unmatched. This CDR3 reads CASSYSISGVTYEQYF. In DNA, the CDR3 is TGTGCCAGCAGTTACTCGATTAGCGGGGTAACCTACGAGCAGTACTTC.

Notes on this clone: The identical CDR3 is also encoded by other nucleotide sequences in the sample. The DNA for the CDR3 is TGCGCCAGCAGCCAAGATTTAGGACAGGGCACCTACGAGCAGTACTTC. Encoded protein: CASSQDLGQGTYEQYF. This chain uses TRBV4-3 with TRBJ2-7; 8 nucleotides line up with TRBD1. Germline V gives CDR1 LGHNA, CDR2 YSLEER. The V and J ends lost 0 bases and 2 bases, in that order; junction bases with no gene match: 6. The CDR3 has 16 amino acids.

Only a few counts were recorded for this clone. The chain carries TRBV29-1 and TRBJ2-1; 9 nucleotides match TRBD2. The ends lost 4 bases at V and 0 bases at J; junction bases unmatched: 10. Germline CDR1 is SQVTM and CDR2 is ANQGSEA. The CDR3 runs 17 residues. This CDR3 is CSVGTGTSPSSYNEQFF. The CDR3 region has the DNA TGCAGCGTTGGCACCGGGACTAGCCCAAGCTCCTACAATGAGCAGTTCTTC.

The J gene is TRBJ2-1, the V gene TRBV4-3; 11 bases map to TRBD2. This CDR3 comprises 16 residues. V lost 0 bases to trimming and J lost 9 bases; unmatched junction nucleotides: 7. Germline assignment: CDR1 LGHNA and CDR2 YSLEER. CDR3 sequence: CASSQDILAGGLEQFF. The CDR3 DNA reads TGCGCCAGCAGCCAAGATATCCTAGCGGGAGGCCTTGAGCAGTTCTTC.

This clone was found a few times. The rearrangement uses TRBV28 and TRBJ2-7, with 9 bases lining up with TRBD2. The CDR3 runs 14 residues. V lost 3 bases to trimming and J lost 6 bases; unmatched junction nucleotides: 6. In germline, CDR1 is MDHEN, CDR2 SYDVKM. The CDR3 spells CASSLLLAGREQYF. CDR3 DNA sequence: TGTGCCAGCAGTTTGTTGCTAGCGGGACGCGAGCAGTACTTC.

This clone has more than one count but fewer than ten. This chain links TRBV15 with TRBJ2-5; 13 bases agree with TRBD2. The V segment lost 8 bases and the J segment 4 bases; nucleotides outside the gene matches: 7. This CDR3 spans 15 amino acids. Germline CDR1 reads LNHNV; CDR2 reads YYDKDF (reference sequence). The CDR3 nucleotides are TGTGCCACCTTCACTAGCGGGAGGGGATTAGAGACCCAGTACTTC. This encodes CATFTSGRGLETQYF.

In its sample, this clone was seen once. The CDR3 sequence: CASSQPTGGYNEQFF. DNA of the CDR3: TGCGCCAGCAGCCAACCGACAGGGGGATACAATGAGCAGTTCTTC. The gene calls are TRBV23-1 and TRBJ2-1; 9 bases are a match to TRBD1. TRBV23-1 qualifies as an ORF whose function is uncertain. V lost 6 bases, J lost 4 bases, and 7 bases stayed unmatched. The CDR3 loop spans 15 amino acids.